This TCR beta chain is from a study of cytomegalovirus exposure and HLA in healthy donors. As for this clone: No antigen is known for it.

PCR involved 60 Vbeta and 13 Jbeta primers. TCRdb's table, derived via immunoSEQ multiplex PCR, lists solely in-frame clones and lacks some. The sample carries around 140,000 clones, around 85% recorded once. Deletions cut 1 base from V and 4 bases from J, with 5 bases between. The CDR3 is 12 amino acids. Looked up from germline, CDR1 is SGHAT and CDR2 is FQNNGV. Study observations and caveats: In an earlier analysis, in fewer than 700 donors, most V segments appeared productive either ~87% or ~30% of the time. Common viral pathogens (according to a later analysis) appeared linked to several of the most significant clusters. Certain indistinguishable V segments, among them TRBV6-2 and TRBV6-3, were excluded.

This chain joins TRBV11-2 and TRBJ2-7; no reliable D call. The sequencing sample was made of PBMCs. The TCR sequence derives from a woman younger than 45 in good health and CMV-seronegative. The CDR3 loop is CASSLASYEQYF. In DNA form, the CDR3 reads TGTGCCAGCAGCTTAGCCAGTTACGAGCAGTACTTC.